This record covers a single T cell receptor beta chain. As yet, its antigen is unknown. Assay: immunoSEQ multiplex PCR; the TCRdb copy retains only in-frame clones and omits some. The sample shows about 120,000 clones, roughly 88% of them seen only once. This sample is part of a study of T cell responses to AZD1222 COVID-19 vaccine. Study findings and constraints: Donors skewed white British and female; clonal diversity was possibly underestimated. Baseline seropositivity occurred in only a handful of AZD1222 recipients.

The V gene's germline CDR1 is SQVTM and CDR2 ANQGSEA. CDR3 size: 13 residues. The trim removed 7 bases at V and 2 bases at J, leaving 7 bases unmatched. The origin of this receptor is an adult who received the AZD1222 COVID-19 vaccine. Source: peripheral blood, taken 28 days after the second AZD1222 dose. The chain employs TRBV29-1 and TRBJ1-2; 7 bases fit TRBD1. CDR3 sequence: CSALTQGNYGYTF. The CDR3 DNA is TGCAGCGCATTGACACAGGGGAACTATGGCTACACCTTC.